Each of the 8 T cell receptor beta chains below was sequenced from the same sample in a study of CD8 T cells in Susac syndrome. With random hexamers, roughly 0.45 to 1 ug RNA was reverse transcribed. In TCRdb, the immunoSEQ multiplex PCR reads were re-called with MiXCR into one record per CDR3 protein. The data contain 150,000 to 200,000 distinct CDR3 sequences, about 95% of them seen just once; the ten biggest clones take up about 0.15%. Sequences were obtained from CD8+ T cells from PBMCs. All receptors derive from a human donor with multiple sclerosis.

This clonotype was counted once. This chain connects TRBV9 to TRBJ1-1, with 7 bases identical to TRBD1. V dropped 3 bases and J dropped 1; count of bases not matched to a gene: 3. CDR1 is SGDLS, CDR2 YYNGEE, per germline. The CDR3 has 14 amino acids. CDR3 nucleotide sequence: TGTGCCAGCAGCGCAGGGACAGCGAACACTGAAGCTTTCTTT. It codes for CASSAGTANTEAFF.

The J gene is TRBJ2-5, the V gene TRBV12-3 or TRBV12-4; D is ambiguous. Trimming removed 3 bases from V and 7 bases from J, with 12 bases in between. The CDR3 covers 13 residues. The CDR3 here is CASSLGRPGTQYF. CDR3 DNA sequence: TGTGCCAGCAGTTTGGGCAGGCCAGGGACCCAGTACTTC.

V gene TRBV19 combines with J gene TRBJ1-1; the D is unclear. Trimming removed 1 base from V and 1 base from J, with 7 bases in between. Per germline, CDR1 LNHDA and CDR2 SQIVND (reference sequence). The CDR3 runs 14 residues. The CDR3 sequence is CASSIVAGNTEAFF. DNA of the CDR3: TGTGCCAGTAGTATAGTGGCGGGGAACACTGAAGCTTTCTTT.

This clonotype has a single count. The V gene is TRBV7-9, the J gene TRBJ2-1; 10 positions match TRBD2. The CDR3 covers 15 residues. With V trimmed by 5 bases and J by 6 bases, 7 bases remained unmatched. Germline lookup yields CDR1 SEHNR and CDR2 FQNEAQ (reference sequence). The CDR3 here is CASSGGLAFINEQFF. As DNA, the CDR3 is TGTGCCAGCAGCGGGGGACTAGCGTTCATCAATGAGCAGTTCTTC.

V and J are TRBV6-5 and TRBJ1-2; D is unresolved. The CDR3 contains 13 residues. With 0 bases removed from V and 5 bases from J, the gap between germline ends came to 7 bases. The germline CDR1 and CDR2 sequences are MNHEY and SVGAGI. CDR3 in DNA: TGTGCCAGCAGTTACTCGAGTAGTTATGGCTACACCTTC. Translating it yields CASSYSSSYGYTF.

CDR3 bases: TGTGCCAGTCAGAGGGACACCACCTACGAGCAGTACTTC. Amino acids: CASQRDTTYEQYF. The rearrangement uses TRBV28 and TRBJ2-7, with D possibly being TRBD1 (6 bases). The V end was cut by 9 bases, the J end by 2 bases, with 14 bases between. Germline V lookup: CDR1 MDHEN, CDR2 SYDVKM. This CDR3 has 13 residues.

This clonotype was seen just once. The chain uses TRBV6-1 and TRBJ2-5, with 13 bases matching TRBD2. Germline trimming cut 6 bases from V and 2 bases from J; bases unmatched to any gene: 6. Germline CDR1 and CDR2: MNHNS and SASEGT. CDR3 length equals 16 residues. The CDR3 bases are TGTGCCAGCAGCCAGGAGGGACTAGCGGGACAAGAGACCCAGTACTTC. Its protein is CASSQEGLAGQETQYF.

This clonotype was seen just once. The chain carries TRBV12-5 and TRBJ2-5; D call uncertain. The CDR3 consists of 11 residues. Germline loops: CDR1 LGHNT, CDR2 FRNRAP. V was trimmed by 1 base and J by 4 bases, leaving 1 base between them. CDR3 sequence: CASGLGETQYF. DNA of the CDR3: TGTGCTAGTGGTTTGGGAGAGACCCAGTACTTC.